Listed below are T cell receptor beta chains from one sample, sequenced in a study of blood T cell repertoires in COVID-19. TCRdb's copy holds only in-frame clones and misses some; the assay was immunoSEQ multiplex PCR. The sample consists of under 250,000 clones, about 84% of them appearing once. Sample: peripheral blood. Every receptor here comes from a woman older than 75 with acute or convalescent COVID-19. CDR3s leave out the opening cysteine and the closing phenylalanine or tryptophan.

>TRBV3-1/TRBV3-2
ASSQADGSTYNEQF
>TRBV5-1
ASSLNGAGYEKLF
>TRBV5-5
ASSLGTSGISAQY
>TRBV9
ASSVGTGGGGYT
>TRBV24-1
ATSRGALDGYT
>TRBV27
ASSNGQGIEKLF
>TRBV5-4
ASSQQTGYNSPLH
>TRBV10-3
AINRHSGNTIY
>TRBV4-2
ASSQDSGGPEAF
>TRBV19
ASRQILATGELF
>TRBV2
ASSPTSGGVGEQF
>TRBV6-5
ASSLGTSGAGELF
>TRBV3-1/TRBV3-2
ASSQGQLSGNTIY
>TRBV5-1
ASSLGEANTGELF
>TRBV11-2
ASSLTALTSGNLWEQY
>TRBV19
ASLAGVNSPLH
>TRBV5-1
ASSPTLSSGGARDTQY
>TRBV7-2
ASSFYEGSDTQY
>TRBV5-1
ASSWAGQGDEKLF
>TRBV9
ASSVGQGVGYT
>TRBV7-8
ASSFRGWPFLYEQY
>TRBV5-1
ASSLGEAKNIQY
>TRBV2
ASHRGPNEKLF